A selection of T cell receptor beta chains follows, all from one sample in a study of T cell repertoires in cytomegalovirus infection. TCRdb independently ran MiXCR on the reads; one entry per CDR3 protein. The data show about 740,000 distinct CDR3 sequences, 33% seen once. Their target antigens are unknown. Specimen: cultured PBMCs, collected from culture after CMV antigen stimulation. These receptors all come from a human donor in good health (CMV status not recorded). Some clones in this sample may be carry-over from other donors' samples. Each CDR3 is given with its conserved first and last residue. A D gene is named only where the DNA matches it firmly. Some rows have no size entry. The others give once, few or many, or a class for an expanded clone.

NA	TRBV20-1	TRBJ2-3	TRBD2	CSARGLAGVSSRPQYF	TGCAGTGCTAGAGGGCTAGCGGGAGTTTCGTCTCGTCCGCAGTATTTT
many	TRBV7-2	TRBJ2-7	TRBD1	CASRRDRVGEQYF	TGTGCCAGCCGTCGGGACAGGGTTGGCGAGCAGTACTTC
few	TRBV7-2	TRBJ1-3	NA	CASSLAVGIYSGNTIYF	TGTGCCAGCAGCTTAGCGGTCGGGATATACTCTGGAAACACCATATATTTT
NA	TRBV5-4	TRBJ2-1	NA	CASRDARDMYNEQFF	TGTGCCAGCAGGGACGCCCGGGACATGTACAATGAGCAGTTCTTC
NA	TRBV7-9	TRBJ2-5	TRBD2	CASAGLAGETQYF	TGTGCCAGCGCGGGACTAGCGGGAGAGACCCAGTACTTC
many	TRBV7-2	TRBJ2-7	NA	CASSRTGNPYEQYF	TGTGCCAGCAGCCGCACCGGGAACCCCTACGAGCAGTACTTC
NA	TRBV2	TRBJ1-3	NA	CASSETVSGNTIYF	TGTGCCAGCAGTGAGACTGTCTCTGGAAACACCATATATTTT
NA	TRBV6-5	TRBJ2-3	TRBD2	CASRIYGGERGTDTQYF	TGTGCCAGCAGAATTTACGGGGGGGAACGGGGCACAGATACGCAGTATTTT
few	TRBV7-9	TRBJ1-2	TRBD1	CASSSGTAGYGYTF	TGTGCCAGCAGCTCAGGGACAGCCGGCTATGGCTACACCTTC
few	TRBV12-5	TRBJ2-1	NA	CASVPRAVYNEQFF	TGTGCTAGTGTCCCTCGGGCAGTCTACAATGAGCAGTTCTTC
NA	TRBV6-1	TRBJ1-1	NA	CGVGGRLNTEAFF	TGTGGGGTCGGGGGGCGCCTGAACACTGAAGCTTTCTTT
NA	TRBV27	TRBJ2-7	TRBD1	CASRNPGTGYEQYF	TGTGCCAGCAGGAATCCCGGGACAGGCTACGAGCAGTACTTC
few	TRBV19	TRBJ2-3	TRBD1	CASSTGQTYTDTQYF	TGTGCCAGTAGTACGGGACAGACCTACACAGATACGCAGTATTTT
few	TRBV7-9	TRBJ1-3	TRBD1	CASSLGQGISGNTIYF	TGTGCCAGCAGCTTAGGACAGGGGATCTCTGGAAACACCATATATTTT
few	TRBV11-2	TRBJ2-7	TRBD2	CASSPISPGGEQYF	TGTGCCAGCAGCCCAATTAGCCCGGGGGGGGAGCAGTACTTC
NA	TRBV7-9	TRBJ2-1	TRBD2	CASSFRTSGVDEQFF	TGTGCCAGCAGCTTCCGGACTAGCGGTGTGGATGAGCAGTTCTTC
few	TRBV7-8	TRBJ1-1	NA	CASSLVGWSGREAFF	TGTGCCAGCAGCTTAGTGGGGTGGTCGGGACGTGAAGCTTTCTTT
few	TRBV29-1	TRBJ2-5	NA	CSVRRDRETQYF	TGCAGCGTACGGCGGGACCGGGAGACCCAGTACTTC
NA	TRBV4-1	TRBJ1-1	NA	CASSQGPLAAGGTEAFF	TGCGCCAGCAGCCAAGGTCCTTTAGCGGCGGGGGGAACTGAAGCTTTCTTT
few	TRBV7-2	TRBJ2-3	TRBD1	CASSSTGETDTQYF	TGTGCCAGCAGCTCGACAGGGGAAACAGATACGCAGTATTTT
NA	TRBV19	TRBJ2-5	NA	CASSIGWGEGTQYF	TGTGCCAGTAGTATAGGGTGGGGGGAAGGGACCCAGTACTTC
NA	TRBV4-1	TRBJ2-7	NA	CASSQDAGQAYYEQYF	TGCGCCAGCAGCCAAGATGCGGGGCAGGCCTACTACGAGCAGTACTTC
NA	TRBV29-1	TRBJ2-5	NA	CSVETETQYF	TGCAGCGTTGAAACCGAGACCCAGTACTTC
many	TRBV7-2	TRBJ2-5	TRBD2	CASSLASGRGQETQYF	TGTGCCAGCAGCTTAGCGAGCGGGAGAGGGCAAGAGACCCAGTACTTC
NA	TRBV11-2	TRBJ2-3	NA	CASSQLRRYTDTQYF	TGTGCCAGCAGCCAACTCCGGCGCTACACAGATACGCAGTATTTT
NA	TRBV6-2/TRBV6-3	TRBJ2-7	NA	CASSRGVGEQYF	TGTGCCAGCAGCCGCGGCGTTGGCGAGCAGTACTTC
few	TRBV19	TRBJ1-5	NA	CASSEEGDSWGNWGNQPQHF	TGTGCCAGTAGTGAGGAAGGAGACAGCTGGGGAAACTGGGGCAATCAGCCCCAGCATTTT
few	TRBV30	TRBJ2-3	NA	CASTARGGADTQYF	TGTGCCTCAACCGCCAGGGGGGGGGCAGATACGCAGTATTTT
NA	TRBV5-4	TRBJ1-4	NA	CASSPEPSNEKLFF	TGTGCCAGCAGCCCGGAACCCAGTAATGAAAAACTGTTTTTT
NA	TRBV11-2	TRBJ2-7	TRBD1	CASSSAGQGIYEQYF	TGTGCCAGCAGCTCCGCCGGACAGGGTATCTACGAGCAGTACTTC
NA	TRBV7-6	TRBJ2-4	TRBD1	CASSLGLGTGRAKNIQYF	TGTGCCAGCAGCTTAGGACTTGGGACAGGGAGAGCCAAAAACATTCAGTACTTC
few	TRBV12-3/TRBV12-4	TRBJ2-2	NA	CASSSSYEATRNTGELFF	TGTGCCAGCAGTTCCTCTTATGAAGCCACAAGAAACACCGGGGAGCTGTTTTTT
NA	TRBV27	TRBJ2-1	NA	CASSLRGSTYNEQFF	TGTGCCAGCAGTTTACGCGGGTCCACCTACAATGAGCAGTTCTTC
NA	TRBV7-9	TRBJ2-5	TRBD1	CASSFRTGEETQYF	TGTGCCAGCAGCTTCCGGACAGGGGAAGAGACCCAGTACTTC
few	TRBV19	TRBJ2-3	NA	CASSSPQRLEDTQYF	TGTGCCAGTAGTTCCCCCCAGCGGCTAGAGGATACGCAGTATTTT
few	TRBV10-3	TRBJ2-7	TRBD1	CAISGMDRSEQYF	TGTGCCATCAGTGGCATGGACAGGAGCGAGCAGTACTTC
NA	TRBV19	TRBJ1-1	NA	CASSLRDLNTEAFF	TGTGCCAGTAGTCTCCGGGACTTGAACACTGAAGCTTTCTTT
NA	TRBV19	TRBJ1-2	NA	CASRTPGGDYGYTF	TGTGCCAGTAGAACCCCCGGCGGAGACTATGGCTACACCTTC
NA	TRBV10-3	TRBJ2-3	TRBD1	CAISEADRVGSDTQYF	TGTGCCATCAGTGAGGCCGACAGGGTTGGTTCCGATACGCAGTATTTT
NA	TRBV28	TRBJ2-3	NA	CASTDQEFSGTDTQYF	TGTGCCAGCACTGACCAGGAATTTTCTGGCACAGATACGCAGTATTTT
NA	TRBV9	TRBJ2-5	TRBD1	CASSPRTGVSETQYF	TGTGCCAGCAGCCCCCGGACAGGGGTTTCGGAGACCCAGTACTTC
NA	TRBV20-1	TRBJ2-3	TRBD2	CSARDSREAWNTQYF	TGCAGTGCTAGAGATTCTCGGGAGGCTTGGAATACGCAGTATTTT
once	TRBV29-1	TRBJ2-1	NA	CSGGTASSYNEQFF	TGCAGCGGCGGGACCGCGAGCTCCTACAATGAGCAGTTCTTC
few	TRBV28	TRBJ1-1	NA	CASSPAGAPTEAFF	TGTGCCAGCAGTCCAGCGGGGGCGCCCACTGAAGCTTTCTTT
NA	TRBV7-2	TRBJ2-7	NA	CASSPPGTVTYEQYF	TGTGCCAGCAGCCCCCCCGGGACGGTAACCTACGAGCAGTACTTC
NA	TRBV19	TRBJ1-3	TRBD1	CASRDRLISGNTIYF	TGTGCCAGTCGGGACAGGCTAATCTCTGGAAACACCATATATTTT
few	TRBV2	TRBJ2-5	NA	CASSGRGDGQYF	TGTGCCAGCTCCGGCAGGGGAGATGGCCAGTACTTC
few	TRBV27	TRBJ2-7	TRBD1	CASSLPRTGGNYEQYF	TGTGCCAGCAGTTTACCTAGGACAGGGGGGAACTACGAGCAGTACTTC
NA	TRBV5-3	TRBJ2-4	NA	CARSGTGKNIQYF	TGTGCCCGCTCGGGGACGGGGAAAAACATTCAGTACTTC
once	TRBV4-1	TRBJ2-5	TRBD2	CASSRTSGAGETQYF	TGCGCCAGCAGCCGCACTAGCGGAGCAGGGGAGACCCAGTACTTC
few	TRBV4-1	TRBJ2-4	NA	CASSQAGARNIQYF	TGCGCCAGCAGCCAAGCGGGGGCTCGGAACATTCAGTACTTC
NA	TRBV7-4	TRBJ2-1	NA	CAILVPRTLNEQFF	TGTGCCATCCTTGTACCCAGAACCCTCAATGAGCAGTTCTTC
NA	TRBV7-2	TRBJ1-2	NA	CASSSQANYGYTF	TGTGCCAGCAGCTCGCAGGCTAACTATGGCTACACCTTC
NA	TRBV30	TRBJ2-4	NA	CAWNYQAKNIQYF	TGTGCCTGGAATTACCAGGCTAAAAACATTCAGTACTTC